What follows are 23 T cell receptor beta chains derived from one specimen sequenced in a study of T cell responses to AZD1222 COVID-19 vaccine. TCRdb's copy holds only in-frame clones and misses some; the assay was immunoSEQ multiplex PCR. This sample has approximately 150,000 clones; about 90% occur once, and the top ten carry approximately 3%. The sequencing used peripheral blood, collected on day 0 of AZD1222 vaccination. Receptors originate from an adult in good health.

The J gene is TRBJ1-5, the V gene TRBV6-1; possibly TRBD1 for D (5 bases). The length of the CDR3 is 16 residues. V was clipped by 3 bases and J by 4 bases, with 16 bases between them. The germline CDR1 and CDR2 sequences are MNHNS and SASEGT. In DNA form, the CDR3 reads TGTGCCAGCAGTGAGCTGGCAGGGCTCTCGAATCAGCCCCAGCATTTT. It codes for CASSELAGLSNQPQHF.

The V call is TRBV9, the J call TRBJ2-5; possibly TRBD1 or TRBD2 for D (5 bases each). Germline V gene sequence: CDR1 SGDLS, CDR2 YYNGEE. The V end lost 1 base, the J end lost 2 bases, and 9 bases lay between the germline ends. The CDR3 contains 14 residues. In nucleotides, the CDR3 is TGTGCCAGCAGCGTACGGGGCAGTCAAGAGACCCAGTACTTC. It encodes CASSVRGSQETQYF.

This chain uses TRBV7-9 with TRBJ1-4; the D is unclear. Trimming stripped 3 bases from V and 5 bases from J, with 16 bases between. The CDR3 is made up of 16 amino acids. Germline V gene data show CDR1 as SEHNR and CDR2 as FQNEAQ (reference sequence). CDR3: CASSFASVRGNEKLFF. The CDR3 DNA reads TGTGCCAGCAGCTTCGCATCCGTAAGAGGGAATGAAAAACTGTTTTTT.

This rearrangement joins TRBV6-2 or TRBV6-3 to TRBJ2-7, with 11 bases matching TRBD1. Germline values: CDR1 MNHEY, CDR2 SVGEGT. CDR3 length: 15 amino acids. Unmatched junction bases numbered 6, after V lost 5 bases and J lost 3 bases. The CDR3 bases are TGTGCCAGCAGTCCGGACGGGACAGGGGGCTACGAGCAGTACTTC. It yields the protein CASSPDGTGGYEQYF.

The V call is TRBV9, the J call TRBJ2-5; D remains ambiguous. CDR3 length: 13 amino acids. Germline V gives CDR1 SGDLS, CDR2 YYNGEE. Trimming cost V 0 bases and J 5 bases, with 8 bases left between them. The CDR3 here is CASSVAGLETQYF. Written as DNA, the CDR3 is TGTGCCAGCAGCGTAGCTGGGCTGGAGACCCAGTACTTC.

The V and J genes are TRBV5-8 and TRBJ1-5, with D hard to call. V lost 4 bases to trimming and J lost 0 bases, with 14 bases between them. CDR1 is SGHTS, CDR2 YDEGEE, per germline. This CDR3 spans 16 amino acids. CDR3 in amino acids: CASSEGPDGSNQPQHF. DNA for the CDR3: TGTGCCAGCAGCGAAGGACCTGACGGTAGCAATCAGCCCCAGCATTTT.

CDR3 in amino acids: CASSYSTAGNEKLFF. The CDR3 coding sequence is TGCGCCAGCAGCTACTCGACAGCGGGGAATGAAAAACTGTTTTTT. The chain couples TRBV5-1 to TRBJ1-4; D might be TRBD1 (5 bases). The CDR3 runs to 15 residues. Trimming pared 3 bases from V and 5 bases from J, leaving 14 bases between. From germline, CDR1 is SGHRS and CDR2 YFSETQ.

This clone turned up a few times. The J gene is TRBJ2-7, the V gene TRBV27, with D maybe TRBD2 (6 bases). CDR3 length equals 14 residues. Trimming removed 5 bases from V and 2 bases from J, with 13 bases in between. CDR1 is MNHEY, CDR2 SMNVEV, per germline (reference sequence). The CDR3 DNA reads as TGTGCCAGCAGTATGGGGACTCCACCCTACGAGCAGTACTTC. As protein: CASSMGTPPYEQYF.

This clone was recorded once. V usage is TRBV7-6 and J usage is TRBJ2-1; no definite D call. Germline V lookup: CDR1 SGHVS, CDR2 FNYEAQ. V was clipped by 0 bases and J by 3 bases, with 9 bases between them. The length of the CDR3 is 15 residues. The CDR3 is CASSLAVTDYNEQFF. The CDR3 DNA is TGTGCCAGCAGCTTAGCGGTGACTGACTACAATGAGCAGTTCTTC. Full variable domain (remainder filled in from reference TRBV7-6 and TRBJ2-1): GAGVSQSPRYKVTKRGQDVALRCDPISGHVSLYWYRQALGQGPEFLTYFNYEAQQDKSGLPNDRFSAERPEGSISTLTIQRTEQRDSAMYRCASSLAVTDYNEQFFGPGTRLTVL.

The rearrangement joins TRBV6-2 or TRBV6-3 to TRBJ2-7, with 7 nucleotides matching TRBD2. The CDR3 runs to 14 residues. Trimming removed 5 bases from V and 2 bases from J; junction bases left unmatched: 6. Per germline, CDR1 MNHEY and CDR2 SVGEGT. The CDR3 bases are TGTGCCAGCAGTAGACGGGGGGAAACCTACGAGCAGTACTTC. This translates into CASSRRGETYEQYF.

This chain joins TRBV7-9 and TRBJ2-3; TRBD1 aligns across 8 bases. The V gene end was trimmed by 5 bases and the J gene end by 3 bases; junction bases not matched to a gene: 10. The V gene's germline CDR1 is SEHNR and CDR2 FQNEAQ (reference sequence). The CDR3 is made up of 16 amino acids. The chain's CDR3 is CASSARQGPATDTQYF. The CDR3 region has the DNA TGTGCCAGCAGCGCGCGACAGGGGCCAGCGACAGATACGCAGTATTTT.

This chain uses TRBV23-1 with TRBJ2-7, with D perhaps being TRBD1 or TRBD2 (6 bases each). Being an ORF, TRBV23-1 has a function that is uncertain. The CDR3 has 14 amino acids. Trimming took off 3 bases at V and 3 bases at J, with 12 bases between the two ends. CDR3 DNA sequence: TGCGCCAGCAGTCACGGGGGCACCGGCTACGAGCAGTACTTC. It encodes CASSHGGTGYEQYF.

This clone was counted between two and nine times. V usage is TRBV6-5 and J usage is TRBJ2-7; TRBD2 is a possible D gene (5 bases). From germline, CDR1 is MNHEY and CDR2 SVGAGI. This CDR3 is 13 amino acids long. Trimming removed 2 bases at V and 1 base at J, with 6 bases between. The CDR3 loop is CASSYGGSYEQYF. DNA of the CDR3: TGTGCCAGCAGTTACGGAGGATCCTACGAGCAGTACTTC.

The chain links TRBV30 to TRBJ1-5, with 8 bases lining up with TRBD1. The trim removed 3 bases at V and 6 bases at J, leaving 7 bases unmatched. The V gene's germline CDR1 is GTSNPN and CDR2 SVGIG (reference sequence). The CDR3 is 14 residues long. The DNA for the CDR3 is TGTGCCTGGAGGCAGGGGGCGCAGGGTCAGCCCCAGCATTTT. This encodes CAWRQGAQGQPQHF.

The chain has TRBV7-8 and TRBJ2-6; 13 bases map to TRBD2. In germline, CDR1 is SGHVS, CDR2 FQNEAQ. V was clipped by 6 bases and J by 4 bases; unmatched bases: 9. This CDR3 is 18 amino acids long. For the CDR3, the DNA is TGTGCCAGCAGACCTAGGACTAGCGGGAGTACCGGGGCCAACGTCCTGACTTTC. As protein: CASRPRTSGSTGANVLTF.

The V gene is TRBV29-1, the J gene TRBJ2-3; D might be TRBD1 (5 bases). V was clipped by 0 bases and J by 5 bases, with 15 bases between them. This CDR3 region has 15 residues. Per germline, CDR1 SQVTM and CDR2 ANQGSEA. This CDR3 reads CSVEDQQVVGDTQYF. The CDR3, as DNA: TGCAGCGTTGAAGATCAACAGGTAGTTGGAGATACGCAGTATTTT.

This clone was counted a few times. The genes are TRBV30 and TRBJ1-3; 7 nucleotides line up with TRBD1. CDR1 GTSNPN and CDR2 SVGIG come from the germline V gene (reference sequence). CDR3 size: 13 residues. V lost 5 bases to trimming and J lost 5 bases; unmatched junction nucleotides: 6. CDR3 amino acids: CAWGRGQRNTIYF. The CDR3 bases are TGTGCCTGGGGACGGGGACAGCGAAACACCATATATTTT.

This clone was observed once. The V and J genes are TRBV7-2 and TRBJ2-1; tentative D call: TRBD2 (6 bases). V shed 2 bases and J shed 14 bases, with 19 bases lying between them. CDR3 size: 14 residues. Germline lookup yields CDR1 SGHTA and CDR2 FQGNSA. The chain's CDR3 is CASSLSLGGGAEFF. In DNA, the CDR3 is TGTGCCAGCAGCTTATCCTTAGGTGGCGGGGCGGAGTTCTTC. The entire variable domain, with the rest obtained from reference TRBV7-2 and TRBJ2-1, is as follows: GAGVSQSPSNKVTEKGKDVELRCDPISGHTALYWYRQSLGQGLEFLIYFQGNSAPDKSGLPSDRFSAERTGGSVSTLTIQRTQQEDSAVYLCASSLSLGGGAEFFGPGTRLTVL.

The rearrangement links TRBV9 to TRBJ2-1, with D possibly TRBD2 on 5 matching bases. Trimming left V 4 bases short and J 4 bases short, with 15 bases between. Germline CDR1 is SGDLS and CDR2 is YYNGEE. This CDR3 has 15 amino acids. CDR3 residues: CASSSHSGGYNEQFF. The DNA for the CDR3 is TGTGCCAGCAGCTCGCACTCCGGAGGATACAATGAGCAGTTCTTC. The full variable domain, completed using reference TRBV9 and TRBJ2-1, is DSGVTQTPKHLITATGQRVTLRCSPRSGDLSVYWYQQSLDQGLQFLIQYYNGEERAKGNILERFSAQQFPDLHSELNLSSLELGDSALYFCASSSHSGGYNEQFFGPGTRLTVL.

CDR3 amino acids: CASGRDRNQPQHF. For the CDR3, the DNA is TGTGCCAGCGGCCGGGATCGCAATCAGCCCCAGCATTTT. The chain carries TRBV6-5 and TRBJ1-5; no reliable D call. V lost 8 bases, J lost 2 bases, and 10 bases lay in between. Per germline, CDR1 MNHEY and CDR2 SVGAGI. This CDR3 contains 13 residues.

V gene TRBV25-1 combines with J gene TRBJ2-7; 9 bases are a match to TRBD1. V lost 6 bases, J lost 6 bases, and 0 bases stayed unmatched. The CDR3 runs 11 residues. Germline CDR1 and CDR2: MGHDK and SYGVNS. The CDR3 region is CASRTGGEQYF. CDR3 DNA sequence: TGTGCCAGCAGGACAGGGGGCGAGCAGTACTTC.

The CDR3 is CASSQGVTDTQYF. CDR3 sequence (DNA): TGTGCCAGCAGTCAAGGGGTAACAGATACGCAGTATTTT. This chain uses TRBV6-2 or TRBV6-3 with TRBJ2-3, with D possibly TRBD1 on 5 matching bases. With 5 bases removed from V and 3 bases from J, the gap between germline ends came to 9 bases. The CDR3 is 13 residues long. Germline values: CDR1 MNHEY, CDR2 SVGEGT.

The chain uses TRBV19 and TRBJ1-5; possible D gene TRBD1, 5 bases. Trimming left V 2 bases short and J 9 bases short, with 14 bases between. The germline V gene has CDR1 LNHDA and CDR2 SQIVND (reference sequence). The CDR3 is made up of 14 amino acids. CDR3 loop: CASSIMDTKVPQHF. The CDR3 coding sequence is TGTGCCAGTAGTATAATGGACACGAAGGTGCCCCAGCATTTT.